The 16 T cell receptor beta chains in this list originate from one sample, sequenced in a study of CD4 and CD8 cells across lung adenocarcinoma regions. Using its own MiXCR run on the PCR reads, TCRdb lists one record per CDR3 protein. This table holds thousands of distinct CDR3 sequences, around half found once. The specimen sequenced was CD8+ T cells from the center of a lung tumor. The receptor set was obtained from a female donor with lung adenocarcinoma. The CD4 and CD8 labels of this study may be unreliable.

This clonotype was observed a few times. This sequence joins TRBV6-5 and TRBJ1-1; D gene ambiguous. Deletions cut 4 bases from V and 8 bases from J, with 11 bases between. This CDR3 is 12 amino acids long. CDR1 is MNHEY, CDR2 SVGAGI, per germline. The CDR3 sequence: CASSSRTAEAFF. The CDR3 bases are TGTGCCAGCAGTTCCAGGACCGCCGAAGCTTTCTTT.

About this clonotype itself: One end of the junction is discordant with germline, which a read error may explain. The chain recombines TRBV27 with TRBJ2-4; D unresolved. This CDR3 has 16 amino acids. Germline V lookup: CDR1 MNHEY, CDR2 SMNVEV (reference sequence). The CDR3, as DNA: TGTGCCAGCAGCGTCGCGAGGCTGTTTTCCGAAGACACTCAGTATTTC. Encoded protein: CASSVARLFSEDTQYF.

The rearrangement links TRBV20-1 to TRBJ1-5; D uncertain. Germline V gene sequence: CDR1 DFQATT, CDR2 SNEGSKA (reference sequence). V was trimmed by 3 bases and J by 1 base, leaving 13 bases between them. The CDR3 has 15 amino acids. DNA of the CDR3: TGCAGTGCTAGTGTTGTTCGTGCGAGCAATCAGCCCCAGCATTTT. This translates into CSASVVRASNQPQHF.

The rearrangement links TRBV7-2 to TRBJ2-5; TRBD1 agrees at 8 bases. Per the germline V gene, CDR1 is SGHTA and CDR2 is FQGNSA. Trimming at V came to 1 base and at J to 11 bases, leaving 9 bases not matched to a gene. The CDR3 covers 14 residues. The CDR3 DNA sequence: TGTGCCAGCAGCTTAGATTGGACAGGGATGCGGCAGTACTTC. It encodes CASSLDWTGMRQYF.

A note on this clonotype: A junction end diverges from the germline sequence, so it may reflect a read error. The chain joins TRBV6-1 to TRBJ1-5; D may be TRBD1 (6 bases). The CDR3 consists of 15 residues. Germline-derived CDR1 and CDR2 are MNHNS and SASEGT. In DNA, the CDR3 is TGTGCCAGCAGTGATGCGGGGGCTAGCAATCCGCCCCACCATTTT. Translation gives CASSDAGASNPPHHF.

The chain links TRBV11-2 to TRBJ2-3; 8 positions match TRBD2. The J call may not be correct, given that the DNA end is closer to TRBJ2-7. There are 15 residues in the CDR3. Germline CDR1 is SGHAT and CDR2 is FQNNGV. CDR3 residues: CGGRFGGGALDTQYF. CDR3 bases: TGTGGCGGGAGGTTCGGGGGGGGTGCTCTAGATACGCAGTACTTC.

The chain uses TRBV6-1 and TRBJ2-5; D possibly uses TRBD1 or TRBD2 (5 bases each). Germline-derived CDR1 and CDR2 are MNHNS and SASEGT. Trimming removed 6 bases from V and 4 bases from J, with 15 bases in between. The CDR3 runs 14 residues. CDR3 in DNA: TGTGCCAGCAGCCGGGGCCCTCCTGGAGAGACCCAGTACTTC. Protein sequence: CASSRGPPGETQYF.

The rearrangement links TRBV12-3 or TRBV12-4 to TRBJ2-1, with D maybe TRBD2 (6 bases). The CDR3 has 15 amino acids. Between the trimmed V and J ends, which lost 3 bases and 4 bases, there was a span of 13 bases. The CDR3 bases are TGTGCCAGCAGTTTGAGCGGGCCTAATTACAATGAGCAGTTCTTC. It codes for CASSLSGPNYNEQFF.

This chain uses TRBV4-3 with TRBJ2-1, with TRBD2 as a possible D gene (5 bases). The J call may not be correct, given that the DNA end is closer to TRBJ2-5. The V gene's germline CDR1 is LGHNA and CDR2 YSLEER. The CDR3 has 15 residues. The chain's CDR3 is CASSQDSGDSVTQYF. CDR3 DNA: TGCGCCAGCAGCCAAGACAGCGGTGACTCCGTGACCCAGTACTTC.

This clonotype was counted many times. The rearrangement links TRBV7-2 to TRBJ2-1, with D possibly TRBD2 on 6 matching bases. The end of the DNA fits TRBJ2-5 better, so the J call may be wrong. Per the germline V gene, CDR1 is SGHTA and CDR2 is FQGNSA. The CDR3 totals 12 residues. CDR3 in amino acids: CASSAAGETQYF. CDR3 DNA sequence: TGTGCCAGCAGCGCCGCGGGGGAGACCCAGTACTTC.

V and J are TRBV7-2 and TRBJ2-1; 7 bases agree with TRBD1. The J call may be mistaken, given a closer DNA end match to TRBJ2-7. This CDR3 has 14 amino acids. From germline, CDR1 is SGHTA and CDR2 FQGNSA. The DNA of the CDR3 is TGTGCCAGCAGCCCGCGACAGGGCAGCAACGAGCAGTACTTC. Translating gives CASSPRQGSNEQYF.

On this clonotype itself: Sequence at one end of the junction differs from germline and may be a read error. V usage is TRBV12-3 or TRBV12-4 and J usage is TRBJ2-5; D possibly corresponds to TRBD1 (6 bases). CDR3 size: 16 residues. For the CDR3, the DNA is TGTGCCAGCAGACCCGGTATGGGGGCTGAAGCCAAGACCCAGAATTTC. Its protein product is CASRPGMGAEAKTQNF.

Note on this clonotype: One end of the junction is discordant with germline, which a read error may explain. The CDR3 protein is CAAGLGGGAAETQYF. In DNA, the CDR3 is TGTGCCGCGGGCTTAGGGGGGGGTGCCGCAGAGACGCAGTATTTT. The chain links TRBV7-6 to TRBJ2-3; the D gene is possibly TRBD2 (7 bases). This CDR3 has 15 residues. Germline CDR1 reads SGHVS; CDR2 reads FNYEAQ.

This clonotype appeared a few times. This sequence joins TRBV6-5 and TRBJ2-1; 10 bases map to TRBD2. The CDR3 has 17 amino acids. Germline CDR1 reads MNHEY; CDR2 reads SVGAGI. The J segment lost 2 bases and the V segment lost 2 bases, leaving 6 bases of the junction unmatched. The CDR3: CASSYLITSGTYNEQFF. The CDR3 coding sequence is TGTGCCAGCAGTTACCTCATCACTAGCGGGACCTACAATGAGCAGTTCTTC.

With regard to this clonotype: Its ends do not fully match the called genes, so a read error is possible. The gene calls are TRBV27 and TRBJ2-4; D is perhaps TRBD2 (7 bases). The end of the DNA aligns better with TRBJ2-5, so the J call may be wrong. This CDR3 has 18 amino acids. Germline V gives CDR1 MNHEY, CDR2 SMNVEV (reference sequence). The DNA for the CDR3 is TGTGCCAGCAGTCAGGGAGTGCCGGGGGGCCGTACCCAAAAGACCCAGTACTTC. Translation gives CASSQGVPGGRTQKTQYF.

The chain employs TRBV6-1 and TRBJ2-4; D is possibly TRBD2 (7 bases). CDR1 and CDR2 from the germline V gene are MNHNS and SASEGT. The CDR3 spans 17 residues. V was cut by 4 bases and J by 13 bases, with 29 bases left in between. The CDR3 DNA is TGTGCCAGCAGTGCGGGGATGGGGGGCGGGGGCGCAGATACCCAGTACTTC. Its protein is CASSAGMGGGGADTQYF.